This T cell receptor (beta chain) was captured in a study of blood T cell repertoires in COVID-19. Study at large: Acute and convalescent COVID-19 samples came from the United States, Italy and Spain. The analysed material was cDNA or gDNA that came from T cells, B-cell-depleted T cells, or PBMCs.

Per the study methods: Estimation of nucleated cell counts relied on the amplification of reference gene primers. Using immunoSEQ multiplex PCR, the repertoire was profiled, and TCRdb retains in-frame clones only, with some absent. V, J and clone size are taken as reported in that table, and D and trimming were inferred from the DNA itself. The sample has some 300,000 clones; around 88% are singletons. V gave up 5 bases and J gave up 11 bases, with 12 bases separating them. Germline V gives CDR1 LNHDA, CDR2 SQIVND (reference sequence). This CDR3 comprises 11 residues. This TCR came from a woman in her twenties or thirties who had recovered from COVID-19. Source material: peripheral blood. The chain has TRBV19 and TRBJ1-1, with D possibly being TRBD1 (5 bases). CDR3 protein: CASSARDQAFF. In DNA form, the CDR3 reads TGTGCCAGTAGTGCGCGGGACCAGGCTTTCTTT.